Below are 8 T cell receptor beta chains sequenced from a single sample in a study of blood T cell repertoires in COVID-19. Clones were sequenced by immunoSEQ multiplex PCR, and TCRdb holds only the in-frame ones, with some missing. The data hold about 240,000 clones, with 85% observed a single time. Sequences were obtained from peripheral blood. These receptors were taken from a woman between 55 and 75 years old with active or convalescent COVID-19.

The rearrangement links TRBV29-1 to TRBJ1-1; 7 bases fit TRBD1. This CDR3 spans 15 amino acids. The J segment lost 4 bases and the V segment lost 7 bases, leaving 15 bases of the junction unmatched. Germline V lookup: CDR1 SQVTM, CDR2 ANQGSEA. This CDR3 is CSGSRDGTVLTEAFF. CDR3 sequence (DNA): TGCAGCGGTTCCAGAGATGGGACAGTCCTCACTGAAGCTTTCTTT.

The CDR3 reads CATSVAGELFF. The CDR3 DNA reads as TGTGCCACCAGTGTCGCCGGGGAGCTGTTTTTT. This chain links TRBV24-1 with TRBJ2-2, with D unresolved. The length of the CDR3 is 11 residues. Trimming stripped 5 bases from V and 6 bases from J, with 3 bases between. Germline CDR1 KGHDR, CDR2 SFDVKD.

The chain combines TRBV30 with TRBJ2-7, with 10 bases aligning to TRBD1. Germline CDR1 is GTSNPN and CDR2 is SVGIG (reference sequence). Trimming removed 6 bases from V and 2 bases from J; junction bases left unmatched: 7. The CDR3 has 14 residues. The CDR3 region is CACVRDRGTYEQYF. CDR3 nucleotides: TGTGCCTGCGTCCGGGACAGGGGTACCTACGAGCAGTACTTC.

The rearrangement joins TRBV19 to TRBJ1-2, with a possible D match to TRBD1 (6 bases). Trimming cost V 10 bases and J 8 bases, with 20 bases left between them. The CDR3 totals 13 residues. Germline CDR1 and CDR2: LNHDA and SQIVND (reference sequence). Written as DNA, the CDR3 is TGTGCCACTTTACCCATCCAGGGGCTCGGCTACACCTTC. It yields the protein CATLPIQGLGYTF.

J is TRBJ1-2 and V is TRBV10-3; TRBD1 might be the D (6 bases). Trimming stripped 4 bases from V and 5 bases from J, with 17 bases between. This CDR3 spans 15 amino acids. Germline V gene data show CDR1 as ENHRY and CDR2 as SYGVKD. CDR3 bases: TGTGCCATCAGTGGATCGGGGGGCGCGGAGTATGGCTACACCTTC. Protein: CAISGSGGAEYGYTF.

The J gene is TRBJ1-2, the V gene TRBV6-5; TRBD1 aligns across 9 bases. The V gene end was trimmed by 4 bases and the J gene end by 4 bases; junction bases not matched to a gene: 7. The CDR3 covers 15 residues. The germline gives CDR1 MNHEY, CDR2 SVGAGI. CDR3 sequence reads: CASSSTGTGPYGYTF. CDR3 bases: TGTGCCAGCAGTTCGACCGGGACAGGGCCCTATGGCTACACCTTC.

The chain couples TRBV24-1 to TRBJ2-5; possibly TRBD2 for D (5 bases). The CDR3 has 14 residues. Per the germline V gene, CDR1 is KGHDR and CDR2 is SFDVKD. V was shortened by 3 bases and J by 3 bases, with 10 bases between the two germline ends. Here the CDR3 reads CATSDPDGEETQYF. The DNA of the CDR3 is TGTGCCACCAGTGATCCCGACGGGGAAGAGACCCAGTACTTC.

The chain's CDR3 is CASSETSTGELFF. CDR3 bases: TGTGCCAGCAGTGAAACTAGCACCGGGGAGCTGTTTTTT. The chain couples TRBV6-1 to TRBJ2-2, with a weak D call TRBD2 (5 bases). Germline V gene lookup returns CDR1 MNHNS and CDR2 SASEGT. V was clipped by 2 bases and J by 4 bases, with 5 bases between them. There are 13 residues in the CDR3.